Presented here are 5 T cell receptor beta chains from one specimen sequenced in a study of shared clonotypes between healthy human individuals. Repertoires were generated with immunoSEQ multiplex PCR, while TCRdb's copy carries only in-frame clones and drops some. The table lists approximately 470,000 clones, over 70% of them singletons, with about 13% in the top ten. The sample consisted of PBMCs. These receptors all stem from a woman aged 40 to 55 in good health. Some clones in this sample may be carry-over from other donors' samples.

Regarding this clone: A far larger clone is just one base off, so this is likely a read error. CDR3 in DNA: TGTGCCGGCAGCTTAAGGGGGCCTAATGAAAAACTGTTTTTT. It translates to CAGSLRGPNEKLFF. The V call is TRBV7-6, the J call TRBJ1-4; TRBD1 aligns across 7 bases. Germline V lookup: CDR1 SGHVS, CDR2 FNYEAQ. This CDR3 contains 14 residues.

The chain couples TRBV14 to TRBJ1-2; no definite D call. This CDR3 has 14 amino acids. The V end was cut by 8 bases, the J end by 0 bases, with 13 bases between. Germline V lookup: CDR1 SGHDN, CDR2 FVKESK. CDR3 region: CASPPGGTNYGYTF. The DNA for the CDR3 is TGTGCCAGCCCCCCGGGAGGGACTAACTATGGCTACACCTTC. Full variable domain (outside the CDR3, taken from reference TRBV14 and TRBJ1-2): EAGVTQFPSHSVIEKGQTVTLRCDPISGHDNLYWYRRVMGKEIKFLLHFVKESKQDESGMPNNRFLAERTGGTYSTLKVQPAELEDSGVYFCASPPGGTNYGYTFGSGTRLTVV.

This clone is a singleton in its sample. The CDR3 DNA is TGCGCCAGCAGTGAGATCGGGACGAGCACAGATACGCAGTATTTT. Translated, it gives CASSEIGTSTDTQYF. The chain is built from TRBV10-2 and TRBJ2-3; D might be TRBD1 or TRBD2, each matching 5 bases. The germline V and J ends were trimmed by 2 bases and 0 bases, with 9 bases remaining between them. This CDR3 spans 15 amino acids. The germline CDR1 and CDR2 sequences are WSHSY and SAAADI.

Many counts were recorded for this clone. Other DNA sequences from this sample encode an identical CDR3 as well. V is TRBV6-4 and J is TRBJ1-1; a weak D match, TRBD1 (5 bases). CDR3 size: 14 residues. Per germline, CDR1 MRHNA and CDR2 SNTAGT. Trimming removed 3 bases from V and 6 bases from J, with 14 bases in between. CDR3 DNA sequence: TGTGCCAGCAGTGAGGCAACAGGTTCCCCTGAAGCTTTCTTT. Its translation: CASSEATGSPEAFF.

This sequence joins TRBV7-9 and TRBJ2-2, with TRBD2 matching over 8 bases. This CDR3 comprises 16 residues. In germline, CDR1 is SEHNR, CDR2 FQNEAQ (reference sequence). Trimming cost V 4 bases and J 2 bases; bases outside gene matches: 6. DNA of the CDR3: TGTGCCAGCAGCTGGCCTAGCGGGCGAAACACCGGGGAGCTGTTTTTT. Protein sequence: CASSWPSGRNTGELFF. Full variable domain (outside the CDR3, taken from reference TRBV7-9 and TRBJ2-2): DTGVSQNPRHKITKRGQNVTFRCDPISEHNRLYWYRQTLGQGPEFLTYFQNEAQLEKSRLLSDRFSAERPKGSFSTLEIQRTEQGDSAMYLCASSWPSGRNTGELFFGEGSRLTVL.